The rows below give T cell receptor beta chains drawn from one sample of a study of blood T cell repertoires in COVID-19. The data were produced by immunoSEQ multiplex PCR, yet TCRdb's version contains in-frame clones alone and is incomplete. The table has about 160,000 clones, 70% to 90% seen once; the top ten hold approximately 0.99%. The source material was peripheral blood. The receptors shown here come from a man between 40 and 49 years old with acute or convalescent COVID-19. The CDR3 runs from the conserved cysteine through the conserved F or W. The D gene is left open where the match is weak. Clone size appears in some rows only: once, few, many, or a class for an expanded clone.

-	-	TRBV3-1/TRBV3-2	TRBJ2-1	14	CASSQGGRNNEQFF	TGTGCCAGCAGCCAAGGGGGGAGGAACAATGAGCAGTTCTTC
TRBD1	-	TRBV28	TRBJ1-2	18	CASSPPPGQGNPNYGYTF	TGTGCCAGCAGTCCCCCCCCGGGACAGGGGAACCCTAACTATGGCTACACCTTC
TRBD1	-	TRBV10-3	TRBJ1-1	13	CAKETGGITEAFF	TGTGCCAAGGAGACAGGGGGCATCACTGAAGCTTTCTTT
-	once	TRBV27	TRBJ1-6	14	CASSYQALNSPLHF	TGTGCCAGCAGTTATCAAGCCTTGAATTCACCCCTCCACTTT
-	-	TRBV28	TRBJ2-7	13	CASSFDISYEQYF	TGTGCCAGCAGTTTCGACATCTCCTACGAGCAGTACTTC
TRBD1	-	TRBV6-5	TRBJ2-7	12	CATSRQGDEQYF	TGTGCCACCTCAAGACAGGGGGACGAGCAGTACTTC
TRBD1	-	TRBV9	TRBJ1-1	14	CASSVGTGGTEAFF	TGTGCCAGCAGCGTAGGCACAGGGGGCACTGAAGCTTTCTTT
-	-	TRBV30	TRBJ1-1	13	CALHFTGNTEAFF	TGTGCCTTACACTTTACAGGGAACACTGAAGCTTTCTTT
-	-	TRBV12-3/TRBV12-4	TRBJ1-1	13	CASRPTGQAEAFF	TGTGCCAGCAGACCGACAGGCCAAGCTGAAGCTTTCTTT
TRBD1	-	TRBV4-1	TRBJ1-1	13	CASSYDRGSEAFF	TGCGCCAGCAGCTACGACAGGGGGTCTGAAGCTTTCTTT
-	-	TRBV6-5	TRBJ1-5	16	CASSSSGPGINQPQHF	TGTGCCAGCAGTTCTTCTGGGCCAGGGATTAATCAGCCCCAGCATTTT
TRBD2	-	TRBV4-1	TRBJ2-3	19	CASSPSGGPTEKYTDTQYF	TGCGCCAGCAGCCCGAGCGGGGGGCCAACGGAAAAATACACAGATACGCAGTATTTT
TRBD2	-	TRBV7-2	TRBJ2-3	16	CASSLNLAGGTDTQYF	TGTGCCAGCAGCTTAAATCTAGCGGGGGGCACAGATACGCAGTATTTT
-	few	TRBV9	TRBJ2-3	14	CASSPGVVPDTQYF	TGTGCCAGCAGCCCGGGGGTCGTGCCAGATACGCAGTATTTT
TRBD1	once	TRBV5-4	TRBJ1-6	14	CASSRTGDNSPLHF	TGTGCCAGCAGCCGGACAGGGGATAATTCACCCCTCCACTTT
-	-	TRBV12-3/TRBV12-4	TRBJ1-2	13	CASSLDQGHGYTF	TGTGCCAGCAGTTTAGATCAGGGCCATGGCTACACCTTC
TRBD1	-	TRBV7-2	TRBJ1-1	14	CASSLGLGTVEAFF	TGTGCCAGCAGCTTAGGCCTAGGGACAGTTGAAGCTTTCTTT
-	-	TRBV21-1	TRBJ1-4	14	CASAMTGTNEKLFF	TGTGCCAGCGCTATGACAGGAACTAATGAAAAACTGTTTTTT
TRBD1	-	TRBV6-5	TRBJ1-1	14	CASSYSQGVTEAFF	TGTGCCAGCAGTTACTCTCAGGGGGTTACTGAAGCTTTCTTT
-	-	TRBV7-2	TRBJ1-6	15	CASSLTDSSNSPLHF	TGTGCCAGCAGCCTCACCGACAGCTCGAATTCACCCCTCCACTTT
TRBD2	-	TRBV7-3	TRBJ2-6	17	CASSSSGGASGANVLTF	TGTGCCAGCAGCTCTAGCGGGGGGGCCTCTGGGGCCAACGTCCTGACTTTC
TRBD1	-	TRBV28	TRBJ2-7	13	CASKGADLYEQYF	TGTGCCAGCAAGGGGGCAGACCTCTACGAGCAGTACTTC
-	once	TRBV7-8	TRBJ2-1	14	CAGAGLSSYNEQFF	TGTGCCGGGGCCGGGTTGAGCTCCTACAATGAGCAGTTCTTC